Described below is a single T cell receptor (beta chain) sequence and its context. What it binds is not known. Next came a second PCR, run for about 7 to 11 cycles, which used a sample-barcoded 5' primer along with a J-beta primer mix. TCRdb reanalysed the 5' RACE reads using MiXCR and keeps one entry per CDR3 protein. The sample has about 1.4 million distinct CDR3 sequences, 59% seen once; the top ten hold 6.5% to 8%. The sample is drawn from a study of blood T cells in healthy people across ages. Germline assignment: CDR1 MNHNY and CDR2 SVGAGI (reference sequence). The CDR3 sequence is 14 residues long. Findings and limits, study-wide: Diversity estimated from one million T cells was considered an underestimate. The long-lived group displayed more naive CD4+ cells, plus higher diversity, than the aged donors did.

The sequence came from a man aged 18 to 30 in good health. The sequencing input was blood. The chain joins TRBV6-6 to TRBJ2-1, with D perhaps TRBD1 or TRBD2 (7 bases each). The closer fit of TRBJ2-7 to the DNA end suggests the J call may be wrong. The chain's CDR3 is CASSAGGALGEQYF. DNA of the CDR3: TGTGCCTCCTCAGCAGGGGGGGCGCTGGGCGAGCAGTACTTC.